The T cell receptor (beta chain) under discussion was sequenced for a study of T-cell reconstitution after alpha-beta-depleted transplantation in children. Study observations and caveats: From surviving recipient T cells and thymic progenitors came the high day-60 TCRbeta diversity observed in some patients. From newly produced T cells came most of the T-cell counts and diversity one year after transplant.

There are 15 residues in the CDR3. CDR1 and CDR2 from the germline V gene are MRHNA and SNTAGT. Unmatched junction bases numbered 6, after V lost 3 bases and J lost 8 bases. The table lists this clonotype with a few counts. Its target is unknown. Unique molecular identifiers were used in preparing the TCRbeta library. Each CDR3 protein is one row after TCRdb ran MiXCR on the PCR reads. This table has about 510,000 distinct CDR3 sequences, around 10% appearing once. This sequence originates from a female patient between 2 and 10 years old who had a stem cell transplant for aplastic anemia, so the T cells may come from the graft donor. V and J are TRBV6-4 and TRBJ2-1; TRBD1 matches at 11 bases. The sample in question was PBMCs, mostly from graft donor cells, obtained 180 days after TCRalphabeta/CD19-depleted stem cell transplant. The CDR3 protein is CASSEGTGGYHEQFF. DNA of the CDR3: TGTGCCAGCAGTGAAGGGACAGGGGGTTACCATGAGCAGTTCTTC.